Below, 26 T cell receptor beta chains from the same sample are listed, as sequenced in a study of technical replicates of blood from several donors (dated by TCRdb to 2017 to 2019). The library relied on the immunoSEQ multiplex PCR assay. TCRdb took over this immuneACCESS table, retaining in-frame rearrangements with V and J assigned. Such tables are incomplete; in checked studies, under half of the missing clones stem from an unresolved V gene, and the remainder is unexplained. Present in this sample are about 81,000 clones, 70% to 90% of which were seen just once. The ten largest clones represent roughly 3.9% of the sample. Sequenced: PBMCs. The receptor set was obtained from a human donor in good health. Some clones in this sample may be carry-over from other donors' samples.

The J gene is TRBJ2-3, the V gene TRBV29-1; TRBD2 aligns across 7 bases. Germline lookup yields CDR1 SQVTM and CDR2 ANQGSEA. The junction had 5 bases not matched to a gene; V was cut back by 0 bases and J by 2 bases. CDR3 length: 15 amino acids. CDR3 coding DNA: TGCAGCGTTGAAGAGGGGGGGAGGAACACAGATACGCAGTATTTT. Translating gives CSVEEGGRNTDTQYF.

This sequence joins TRBV6-5 and TRBJ2-7; the match to TRBD1 covers 11 bases. The CDR3 consists of 15 residues. Trimming removed 5 bases from V and 3 bases from J; junction bases left unmatched: 6. Germline CDR1 is MNHEY and CDR2 is SVGAGI. CDR3 loop: CASSAPGTGGYEQYF. CDR3 sequence (DNA): TGTGCCAGCAGTGCGCCCGGGACAGGGGGCTACGAGCAGTACTTC.

The rearrangement uses TRBV7-3 and TRBJ2-6; possible D gene TRBD2, 5 bases. The CDR3 has 16 residues. The ends were cut back, 2 bases at V and 0 bases at J, with 8 bases in the middle. The germline V gene has CDR1 SGHTA and CDR2 FQGTGA. CDR3 in amino acids: CASSLAGGSGANVLTF. Written as DNA, the CDR3 is TGTGCCAGCAGCTTAGCAGGAGGCTCTGGGGCCAACGTCCTGACTTTC.

This clone was found once. V is TRBV19 and J is TRBJ2-5; D possibly corresponds to TRBD2 (6 bases). Germline V lookup: CDR1 LNHDA, CDR2 SQIVND (reference sequence). The germline V and J ends were trimmed by 5 bases and 5 bases, with 12 bases remaining between them. The CDR3 consists of 13 residues. CDR3 bases: TGTGCCAGTAGTGTACAGGCGGGGGAGACCCAGTACTTC. Its protein is CASSVQAGETQYF.

This rearrangement joins TRBV6-5 to TRBJ2-7; 9 bases match TRBD2. J lost 7 bases, V lost 6 bases, and 4 bases had no gene match. Germline CDR1 reads MNHEY; CDR2 reads SVGAGI. This CDR3 comprises 12 residues. CDR3 in amino acids: CASRGTSWEQYF. The CDR3 bases are TGTGCCAGCAGAGGGACTAGCTGGGAGCAGTACTTC.

V usage is TRBV7-2 and J usage is TRBJ2-2; TRBD1 aligns across 9 bases. The CDR3 extends over 15 amino acids. Germline V gives CDR1 SGHTA, CDR2 FQGNSA. Losses at the gene ends were 3 bases for V and 5 bases for J; bases not matched to a gene: 4. The CDR3 bases are TGTGCCAGCAGCTTCGGGACAGGGAGGACCGGGGAGCTGTTTTTT. Translated, it gives CASSFGTGRTGELFF.

V gene TRBV7-9 combines with J gene TRBJ1-5, with 8 bases fitting TRBD1. There are 14 residues in the CDR3. Germline CDR1 reads SEHNR; CDR2 reads FQNEAQ (reference sequence). The V segment lost 5 bases and the J segment 5 bases; nucleotides outside the gene matches: 5. CDR3 nucleotide sequence: TGTGCCAGCAGCCGGGCAGGGGGCTATCAGCCCCAGCATTTT. It specifies CASSRAGGYQPQHF.

J is TRBJ2-2 and V is TRBV5-1; the D is unclear. Germline CDR1 SGHRS, CDR2 YFSETQ. V lost 4 bases and J 5 bases, leaving 12 bases between the germline ends. The CDR3 is 14 amino acids. The CDR3 coding sequence is TGCGCCAGCAGCGGCGGCGACGGGACCGGGGAGCTGTTTTTT. Its protein product is CASSGGDGTGELFF.

This chain joins TRBV29-1 and TRBJ1-1; 7 nucleotides agree with TRBD1. CDR1 and CDR2 (germline): SQVTM, ANQGSEA. This CDR3 contains 15 residues. The V gene end was trimmed by 6 bases and the J gene end by 1 base; junction bases not matched to a gene: 11. In nucleotides, the CDR3 is TGCAGCGTCCAAACAGGGGACGGGCCGAACACTGAAGCTTTCTTT. Translated, it gives CSVQTGDGPNTEAFF.

This clone has a single count. V usage is TRBV7-8 and J usage is TRBJ2-7; tentatively, D is TRBD2 (6 bases). Trimming took 5 bases from V and 0 from J, leaving 17 bases between them. CDR1 is SGHVS and CDR2 is FQNEAQ in the germline V gene. CDR3 length: 16 residues. CDR3 in amino acids: CASSLNTSPFSYEQYF. The CDR3 DNA reads TGTGCCAGCAGCCTAAATACTAGCCCCTTCTCCTACGAGCAGTACTTC.

The genes are TRBV5-4 and TRBJ2-5, with 9 bases fitting TRBD2. The J segment lost 5 bases and the V segment lost 1 base, leaving 6 bases of the junction unmatched. Germline CDR1 reads SGHNT; CDR2 reads YYREEE (reference sequence). This CDR3 spans 15 amino acids. CDR3: CASSLMVAGVETQYF. CDR3 DNA: TGTGCCAGCAGCTTGATGGTAGCGGGAGTGGAGACCCAGTACTTC.

The genes are TRBV27 and TRBJ1-2; D gene uncertain. Germline CDR1 reads MNHEY; CDR2 reads SMNVEV (reference sequence). The CDR3 length is 11 residues. The V and J ends lost 5 bases and 5 bases respectively, with 6 bases between them. The CDR3 loop reads CASSTGYGYTF. The CDR3 nucleotides are TGTGCCAGCAGTACGGGTTATGGCTACACCTTC.

The J gene is TRBJ2-3, the V gene TRBV5-1, with 7 bases fitting TRBD1. Trimming removed 2 bases from V and 5 bases from J; junction bases left unmatched: 5. Germline loops: CDR1 SGHRS, CDR2 YFSETQ. CDR3 length equals 14 residues. The CDR3, as DNA: TGCGCCAGCAGCTTAGACAGGGTTGAAGATACGCAGTATTTT. Its translation is CASSLDRVEDTQYF.

The V and J genes are TRBV7-3 and TRBJ2-3, with a tentative D call TRBD2 (6 bases). CDR1 and CDR2 (germline): SGHTA, FQGTGA. Trimming cost V 2 bases and J 3 bases, with 12 bases left between them. The length of the CDR3 is 15 residues. The CDR3: CASSLWGGITDTQYF. In nucleotides, the CDR3 is TGTGCCAGCAGCTTATGGGGCGGGATAACAGATACGCAGTATTTT.

The CDR3 is CASSPRRTGTGNTIYF. DNA for the CDR3: TGTGCCAGCAGCCCTCGGAGGACGGGAACGGGAAACACCATATATTTT. The rearrangement uses TRBV7-2 and TRBJ1-3; D gene uncertain. Trimming shortened V by 5 bases and J by 4 bases, and 18 bases separated the two germline ends. This CDR3 region has 16 residues. The germline V gene encodes CDR1 SGHTA and CDR2 FQGNSA.

V is TRBV7-7 and J is TRBJ2-7, with 10 bases lining up with TRBD1. V gave up 6 bases and J gave up 5 bases; unmatched junction bases: 7. CDR3 size: 14 residues. Germline V gene lookup returns CDR1 SSHAT and CDR2 FNYEAQ (reference sequence). The CDR3 DNA reads as TGTGCCAGCAGTTACGGGACAGGGGACCACGAGCAGTACTTC. Translation gives CASSYGTGDHEQYF.

CDR3 loop: CSGQNTGELFF. The CDR3 DNA follows: TGCAGCGGACAGAACACCGGGGAGCTGTTTTTT. The chain joins TRBV29-1 to TRBJ2-2, with D uncertain. Germline values: CDR1 SQVTM, CDR2 ANQGSEA. The CDR3 covers 11 residues. Trimming stripped 7 bases from V and 1 base from J, with 4 bases between.

V gene TRBV5-1 combines with J gene TRBJ1-3, with D hard to call. Trimming cost V 1 base and J 4 bases, with 3 bases left between them. This CDR3 has 12 residues. The germline V gene has CDR1 SGHRS and CDR2 YFSETQ. The CDR3 DNA reads as TGCGCCAGCAGCTTGAGCGGAAACACCATATATTTT. Protein product: CASSLSGNTIYF.

This rearrangement joins TRBV30 to TRBJ2-7; TRBD2 matches at 15 bases. In germline, CDR1 is GTSNPN, CDR2 SVGIG (reference sequence). After removal of 1 base from V and 4 bases from J, the junction contained 2 bases not matched to a gene. The CDR3 consists of 15 residues. The CDR3 region has the DNA TGTGCCTGGAGTGAGGGACTAGCGGGAGGTTACGAGCAGTACTTC. Protein product: CAWSEGLAGGYEQYF.

This rearrangement joins TRBV5-1 to TRBJ2-5; 9 bases are shared with TRBD2. The CDR3 consists of 14 residues. The germline CDR1 and CDR2 sequences are SGHRS and YFSETQ. V dropped 0 bases and J dropped 5; count of bases not matched to a gene: 2. The CDR3 region has the DNA TGCGCCAGCAGCTTGGGGACTAGCGAGGAGACCCAGTACTTC. It is translated as CASSLGTSEETQYF.

The chain links TRBV19 to TRBJ2-7; D may be TRBD1 (6 bases). The V end was cut by 5 bases, the J end by 0 bases, with 8 bases between. The length of the CDR3 is 13 residues. Germline V gene data show CDR1 as LNHDA and CDR2 as SQIVND (reference sequence). The CDR3 sequence: CASSWGLSYEQYF. Written as DNA, the CDR3 is TGTGCCAGTAGTTGGGGGCTCTCCTACGAGCAGTACTTC.

The chain recombines TRBV7-2 with TRBJ2-7; tentative D call: TRBD1 (5 bases). V dropped 5 bases and J dropped 0 bases, with 8 bases sitting between them. The length of the CDR3 is 13 residues. CDR1 is SGHTA, CDR2 FQGNSA, per germline. The CDR3 protein is CASSTRASYEQYF. In DNA, the CDR3 is TGTGCCAGCAGCACCAGGGCCTCCTACGAGCAGTACTTC.

This sequence joins TRBV4-3 and TRBJ1-1; no reliable D call. Trimming removed 3 bases at V and 0 bases at J, with 11 bases between. This CDR3 comprises 15 residues. Germline loops: CDR1 LGHNA, CDR2 YSLEER. The CDR3 region is CASSHRFQVNTEAFF. The CDR3 DNA reads TGCGCCAGCAGCCATCGGTTTCAGGTGAACACTGAAGCTTTCTTT.

This clone was seen a handful of times. This rearrangement joins TRBV27 to TRBJ1-4; TRBD1 agrees at 8 bases. Germline V gene lookup returns CDR1 MNHEY and CDR2 SMNVEV (reference sequence). CDR3 length: 16 amino acids. Trimming cost V 2 bases and J 8 bases; bases outside gene matches: 10. The chain's CDR3 is CASSLGTGFTGEKLFF. In nucleotides, the CDR3 is TGTGCCAGCAGTTTAGGGACAGGCTTTACGGGGGAAAAACTGTTTTTT.

The sample holds a few counts of this clone. The rearrangement joins TRBV29-1 to TRBJ1-1; no clear D. The CDR3 loop spans 14 amino acids. Trimming removed 5 bases at V and 5 bases at J, with 18 bases between. Germline V CDR1 and CDR2: SQVTM, ANQGSEA. The DNA for the CDR3 is TGCAGCGTTACTACGCCGGCCCGGAGGACTGAAGCTTTCTTT. Residues: CSVTTPARRTEAFF.

The V call is TRBV5-4, the J call TRBJ2-3, with 8 bases aligning to TRBD2. Trimming cost V 7 bases and J 9 bases; bases outside gene matches: 13. This CDR3 comprises 14 residues. The germline V gene encodes CDR1 SGHNT and CDR2 YYREEE (reference sequence). As DNA, the CDR3 is TGTGCCAGCTTGCCCAGCGGGGGTGACGTGACGCAGTATTTT. It yields the protein CASLPSGGDVTQYF.